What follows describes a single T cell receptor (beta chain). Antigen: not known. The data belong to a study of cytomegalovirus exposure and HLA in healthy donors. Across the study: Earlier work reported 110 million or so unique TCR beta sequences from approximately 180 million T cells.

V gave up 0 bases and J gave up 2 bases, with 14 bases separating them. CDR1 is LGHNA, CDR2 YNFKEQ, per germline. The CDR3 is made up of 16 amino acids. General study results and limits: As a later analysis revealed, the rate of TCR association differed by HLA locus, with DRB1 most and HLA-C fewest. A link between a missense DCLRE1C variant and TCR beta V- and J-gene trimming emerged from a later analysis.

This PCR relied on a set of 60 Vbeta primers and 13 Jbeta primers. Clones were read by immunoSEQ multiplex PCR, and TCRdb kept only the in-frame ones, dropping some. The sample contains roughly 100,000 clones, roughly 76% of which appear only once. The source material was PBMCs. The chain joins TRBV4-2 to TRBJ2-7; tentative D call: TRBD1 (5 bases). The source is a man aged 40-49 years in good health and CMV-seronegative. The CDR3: CASSQDRATPTYEQYF. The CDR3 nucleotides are TGTGCCAGCAGCCAAGACAGGGCGACTCCAACCTACGAGCAGTACTTC.